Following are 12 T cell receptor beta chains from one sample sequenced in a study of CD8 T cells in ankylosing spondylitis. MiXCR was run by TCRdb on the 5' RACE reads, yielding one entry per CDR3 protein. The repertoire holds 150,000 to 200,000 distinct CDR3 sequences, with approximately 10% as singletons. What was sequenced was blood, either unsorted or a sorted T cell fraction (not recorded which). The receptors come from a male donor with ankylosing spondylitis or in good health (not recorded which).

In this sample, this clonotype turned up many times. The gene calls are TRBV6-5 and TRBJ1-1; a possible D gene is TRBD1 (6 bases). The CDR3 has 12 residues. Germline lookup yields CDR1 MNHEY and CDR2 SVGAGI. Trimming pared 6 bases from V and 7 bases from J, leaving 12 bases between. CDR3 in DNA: TGTGCCAGCAGCCCCACAGGGTATGAAGCTTTCTTT. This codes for CASSPTGYEAFF.

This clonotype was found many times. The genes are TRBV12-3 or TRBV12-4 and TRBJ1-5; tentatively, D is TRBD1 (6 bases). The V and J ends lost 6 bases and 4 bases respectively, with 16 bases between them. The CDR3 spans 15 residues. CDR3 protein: CASSPIGQPNQPQHF. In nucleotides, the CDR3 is TGTGCCAGCAGCCCGATAGGACAGCCTAATCAGCCCCAGCATTTT.

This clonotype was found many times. The CDR3 sequence: CATKGGTHQETQYF. Here the CDR3 DNA reads TGTGCCACAAAAGGAGGGACACACCAAGAGACCCAGTACTTC. This chain joins TRBV15 and TRBJ2-5; D could derive from TRBD1 or TRBD2 (6 bases each). Trimming removed 9 bases at V and 0 bases at J, with 14 bases between. This CDR3 spans 14 amino acids. CDR1 and CDR2 (germline): LNHNV, YYDKDF (reference sequence).

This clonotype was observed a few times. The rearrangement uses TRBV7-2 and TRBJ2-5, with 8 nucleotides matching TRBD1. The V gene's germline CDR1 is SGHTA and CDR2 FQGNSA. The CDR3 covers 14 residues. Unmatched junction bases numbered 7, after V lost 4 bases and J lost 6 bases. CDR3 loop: CASSSDRGLKTQYF. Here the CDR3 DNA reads TGTGCCAGCAGCTCTGACAGGGGTTTGAAGACCCAGTACTTC.

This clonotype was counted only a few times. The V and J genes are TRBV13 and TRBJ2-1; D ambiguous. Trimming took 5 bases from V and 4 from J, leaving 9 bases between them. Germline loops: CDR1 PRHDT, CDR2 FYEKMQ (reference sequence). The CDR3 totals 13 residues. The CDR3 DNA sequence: TGTGCCAGCAGCACGACTGGGTACAATGAGCAGTTCTTC. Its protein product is CASSTTGYNEQFF.

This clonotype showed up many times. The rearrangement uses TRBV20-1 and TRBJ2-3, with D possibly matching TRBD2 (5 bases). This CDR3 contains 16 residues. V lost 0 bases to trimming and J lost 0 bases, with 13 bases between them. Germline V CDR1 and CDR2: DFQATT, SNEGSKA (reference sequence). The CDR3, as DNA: TGCAGTGCTAGAGATTTTCAGGAGGCTAGCACAGATACGCAGTATTTT. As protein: CSARDFQEASTDTQYF.

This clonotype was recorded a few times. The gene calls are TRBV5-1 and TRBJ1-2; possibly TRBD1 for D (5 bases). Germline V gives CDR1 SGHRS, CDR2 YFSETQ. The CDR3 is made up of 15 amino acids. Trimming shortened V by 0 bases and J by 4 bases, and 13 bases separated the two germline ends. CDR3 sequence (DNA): TGCGCCAGCAGCTTGGCCATGGGGCAAATCTATGGCTACACCTTC. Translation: CASSLAMGQIYGYTF.

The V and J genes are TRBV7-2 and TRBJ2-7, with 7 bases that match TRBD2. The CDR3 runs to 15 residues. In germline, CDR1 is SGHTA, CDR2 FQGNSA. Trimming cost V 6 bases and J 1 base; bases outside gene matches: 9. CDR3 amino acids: CASSPTSVSSYEQYF. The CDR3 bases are TGTGCCAGCAGTCCCACTAGCGTATCTTCCTACGAGCAGTACTTC.

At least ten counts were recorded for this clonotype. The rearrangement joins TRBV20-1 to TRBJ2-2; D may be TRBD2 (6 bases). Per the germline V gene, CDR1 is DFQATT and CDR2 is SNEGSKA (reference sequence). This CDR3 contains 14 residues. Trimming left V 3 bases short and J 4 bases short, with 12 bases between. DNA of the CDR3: TGCAGTGCTAGGGTGGCGGGAAGCACCGGGGAGCTGTTTTTT. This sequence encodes CSARVAGSTGELFF.

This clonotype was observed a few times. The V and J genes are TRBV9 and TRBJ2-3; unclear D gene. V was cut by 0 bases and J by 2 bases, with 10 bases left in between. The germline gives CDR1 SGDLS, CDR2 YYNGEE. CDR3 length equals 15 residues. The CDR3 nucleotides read TGTGCCAGCAGCGTAGACGGAGTTAACACAGATACGCAGTATTTT. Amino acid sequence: CASSVDGVNTDTQYF.

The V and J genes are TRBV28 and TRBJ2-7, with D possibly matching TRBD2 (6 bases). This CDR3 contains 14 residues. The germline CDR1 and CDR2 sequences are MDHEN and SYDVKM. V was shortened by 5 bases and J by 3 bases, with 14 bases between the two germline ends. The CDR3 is CASSPGDGFYEQYF. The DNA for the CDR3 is TGTGCCAGCAGTCCGGGGGACGGCTTCTACGAGCAGTACTTC.

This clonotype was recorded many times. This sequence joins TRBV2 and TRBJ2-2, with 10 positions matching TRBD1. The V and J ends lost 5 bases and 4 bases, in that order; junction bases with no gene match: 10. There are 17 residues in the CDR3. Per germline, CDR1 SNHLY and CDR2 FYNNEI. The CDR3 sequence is CASSPRQGAAVTGELFF. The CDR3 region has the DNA TGTGCCAGCAGTCCTAGACAGGGGGCAGCGGTCACCGGGGAGCTGTTTTTT.